These T cell receptor beta chains were read from a single sample in a study of cytomegalovirus exposure and HLA in healthy donors. Data came from immunoSEQ multiplex PCR; TCRdb stores just in-frame clones and leaves some out. The data contain around 120,000 clones, roughly 88% of them singletons. Sequencing was performed on PBMCs. The receptors stem from a man aged 18 to 30 in good health and CMV-seronegative. CDR3s leave out the opening cysteine and the closing phenylalanine or tryptophan.

v_call cdr3_aa
TRBV5-1 ASSLVGGGYQETQY
TRBV6-5 ASSYHRDRGNEQY
TRBV28 ASRQQGYDNSPLH
TRBV7-9 ASSLVGQNNSPLH
TRBV7-9 ASSLGLAGFGARNEQF
TRBV7-9 ASSLALRDYGYT
TRBV28 ASSPLLGRYEQY
TRBV19 ASSTDRGPAF
TRBV6-5 ASSSSGPQETQY
TRBV7-9 ASTEGAEQY
TRBV28 ASRGQGVTDTQY
TRBV5-1 ASSPVRDRGLEQY
TRBV9 ASSVEQGDYGYT
TRBV28 ASSPPRGTEAF
TRBV5-1 ASSLVTGGASYEQY
TRBV11-2 ASPKGADYQPQH
TRBV6-1 ASSDWGQLTDTQY
TRBV18 ASSQRTGKNYGYT
TRBV6-5 ASRITGNREQF
TRBV10-3 AISESLTGDFQPQH
TRBV2 ASSEHTSGMETQY
TRBV7-2 ASSLDGRSYGYT
TRBV11-2 ASSLDVGGPYEQY
TRBV29-1 SGGETEAF
TRBV6-1 ASSGQYSNQPQH
TRBV2 ASRQQGLVNQPQH
TRBV11-2 ASSARLERYQETQY
TRBV6-6 ASDRLAGYNEQF
TRBV9 ASSASRDRGLHSGANVLT
TRBV7-7 ASSLDTNYNEQF
TRBV18 ASSPGTDTGELF
TRBV28 ASSLGAGQTNNEQF
TRBV4-2 ASSLKAGIADTQY
TRBV5-4 ASSLGRSSYNSPLH
TRBV28 ASSSTRREYSYEQY
TRBV19 ASSMRQDANEQY
TRBV5-1 ASSFAPLGGGANTGELF